This TCR beta chain was documented in a study of T cell responses to AZD1222 COVID-19 vaccine. Points from the study as a whole: Receipt of two AZD1222 doses was followed by a rise in Spike-specific TCR breadth and depth.

Sequenced by immunoSEQ multiplex PCR; TCRdb stores in-frame clones only, minus some. The data show around 100,000 clones, roughly 84% seen once. The ends were cut back, 0 bases at V and 5 bases at J, with 8 bases in the middle. Germline lookup yields CDR1 SGHNT and CDR2 YYREEE (reference sequence). The CDR3 runs to 13 residues. This clone was detected only a few times. What it binds is unknown. The sample was peripheral blood, taken on day 0 of AZD1222 vaccination. This receptor was identified in an adult in good health. The rearrangement joins TRBV5-4 to TRBJ1-1; TRBD1 might be the D (5 bases). The CDR3 sequence is CASSLASGTEAFF. Here the CDR3 DNA reads TGTGCCAGCAGCTTGGCCTCAGGGACTGAAGCTTTCTTT.